Here is one TCR beta chain with its context. Antigen specificity is unknown. The source of the sample is a study of cytomegalovirus exposure and HLA in healthy donors. Study at large: Genotyping of some 400 donors showed that approximately 83% belonged to the Caucasian-associated ancestry cluster. Broader study findings: The study reported that TCR beta sequences accurately predicted HLA-A and HLA-B alleles in most subjects.

Both 60 Vbeta primers and 13 Jbeta primers went into the PCR. Per the authors' pipeline: Later reanalysis found around 74 million unique TCR beta chains, approximately 11 million of them shared. Sequenced by immunoSEQ multiplex PCR; TCRdb stores in-frame clones only, minus some. Clonal size and the V and J genes are those of that table, whereas D and trimming came from the DNA. The sample yields about 120,000 clones, more than 60% seen once. The ends lost 3 bases at V and 9 bases at J; junction bases unmatched: 4. This CDR3 contains 11 residues. Germline V gene lookup returns CDR1 DFQATT and CDR2 SNEGSKA (reference sequence).

Input material: PBMCs. This receptor was identified in a man between 18 and 29 years old in good health and CMV-seronegative. The chain uses TRBV20-1 and TRBJ1-1, with 7 bases that match TRBD1. The CDR3: CSASQGQKAFF. The CDR3 nucleotides read TGCAGTGCTAGTCAGGGACAGAAAGCTTTCTTT.